This is a list of T cell receptor beta chains from one sample in a study of cytomegalovirus exposure and HLA in healthy donors. Produced via immunoSEQ multiplex PCR; TCRdb's table is partial and in-frame only. Here the sample spans 220,000 or so clones, 70% to 85% being singletons. The sequenced material came from PBMCs. All receptors derive from a male donor in good health and CMV-seronegative. The CDR3 runs from the conserved cysteine through the conserved F or W. A D gene is named only where the DNA matches it firmly. Some rows mark clone size as missing; the rest say once, few, many or name a class of expanded clone.

V gene	J gene	clone size	D gene	CDR3 protein	CDR3 DNA
TRBV10-2	TRBJ2-7	once	.	CASTSDRSSYEQYF	TGCGCCAGCACTTCCGACAGGAGCTCCTACGAGCAGTACTTC
TRBV7-9	TRBJ1-1	.	TRBD1	CASSFNRGENTEAFF	TGTGCCAGCAGCTTTAACAGGGGCGAGAACACTGAAGCTTTCTTT
TRBV6-1	TRBJ1-1	.	TRBD1	CASSEAGGSNTEAFF	TGTGCCAGCAGTGAAGCAGGGGGCTCGAACACTGAAGCTTTCTTT
TRBV5-4	TRBJ2-7	.	TRBD1	CASSVGTGREQYF	TGTGCCAGCAGCGTTGGGACAGGGAGAGAGCAGTACTTC
TRBV6-7	TRBJ2-5	.	.	CASRRGQGETQYF	TGTGCCAGCAGGCGGGGCCAGGGAGAGACCCAGTACTTC
TRBV19	TRBJ1-2	few	TRBD1	CATHPPGQGVSGYTF	TGTGCCACCCACCCCCCGGGACAGGGGGTGAGCGGCTACACCTTC
TRBV19	TRBJ1-1	few	.	CASSPDSYTEAFF	TGTGCCAGTAGTCCCGACAGTTACACTGAAGCTTTCTTT
TRBV2	TRBJ2-1	.	.	CASSEALRYYNEQFF	TGTGCCAGCAGTGAAGCGCTTCGGTACTACAATGAGCAGTTCTTC
TRBV10-3	TRBJ2-3	.	.	CAISEAIQSRDTQYF	TGTGCCATCAGTGAGGCCATACAGAGTCGGGATACGCAGTATTTT
TRBV5-4	TRBJ2-7	.	TRBD2	CASSLRVRAGSYAYEQYF	TGTGCCAGCAGCTTGAGAGTTAGAGCGGGAAGTTATGCTTACGAGCAGTACTTC
TRBV28	TRBJ2-7	.	.	CASPSFHPTYEQYF	TGTGCCAGCCCATCATTTCACCCTACCTACGAGCAGTACTTC
TRBV30	TRBJ2-7	.	TRBD1	CAWRTGSYEQYF	TGTGCCTGGCGGACAGGGAGCTACGAGCAGTACTTC
TRBV9	TRBJ2-7	few	.	CASSPPLRGEQYF	TGTGCCAGCAGCCCCCCACTTAGGGGCGAGCAGTACTTC
TRBV29-1	TRBJ2-1	.	.	CSVRQGTYNEQFF	TGCAGCGTTAGGCAGGGAACTTACAATGAGCAGTTCTTC